These T cell receptor beta chains were read from a single sample in a study of CD8 T cells in ankylosing spondylitis. MiXCR was run by TCRdb on the 5' RACE reads, yielding one entry per CDR3 protein. The sample has about 440,000 distinct CDR3 sequences, about a sixth seen once. The material sequenced was blood, either unsorted or a sorted T cell fraction (not recorded which). These receptors all stem from a male donor with ankylosing spondylitis. Each CDR3 is given with its conserved first and last residue. D genes are given only for firm matches. Size is stated for part of the rows, as once, few or many counts, or as a class when the clone is expanded.

>TRBV29-1|12|-|TRBJ1-5|-
CSVTYGNQPQHF
TGCAGCGTAACTTATGGCAATCAGCCCCAGCATTTT
>TRBV6-1|12|few|TRBJ1-1|-
CASRYLRTEAFF
TGTGCCAGCAGGTACTTGCGCACTGAAGCTTTCTTT
>TRBV10-3|15|many|TRBJ2-3|-
CAISEGQGGADTQYF
TGTGCCATCAGTGAAGGTCAGGGCGGTGCAGATACGCAGTATTTT
>TRBV20-1|10|many|TRBJ1-1|-
CSASGTEAFF
TGCAGTGCTTCCGGGACTGAAGCTTTCTTT
>TRBV4-1|15|many|TRBJ2-1|TRBD2
CASSQGSGTWNEQFF
TGCGCCAGCAGCCAAGGTAGCGGGACGTGGAATGAGCAGTTCTTC
>TRBV20-1|12|few|TRBJ1-1|-
CRAPDLNTEAFF
TGCAGGGCCCCGGACTTGAACACTGAAGCTTTCTTT
>TRBV6-2/TRBV6-3|15|few|TRBJ2-1|-
CASSYFGSSYNEQFF
TGTGCCAGCAGTTACTTTGGGAGCTCCTACAATGAGCAGTTCTTC
>TRBV6-4|15|-|TRBJ2-1|-
CASSVTESSYNEQFF
TGTGCCAGCAGTGTTACAGAAAGCTCCTACAATGAGCAGTTCTTC
>TRBV6-5|14|-|TRBJ1-2|-
CASSYSGGQYGYTF
TGTGCCAGCAGTTACTCTGGTGGACAGTATGGCTACACCTTC
>TRBV28|13|-|TRBJ1-1|-
CASSEGFHTEAFF
TGTGCCAGCAGTGAGGGGTTCCACACTGAAGCTTTCTTT
>TRBV29-1|14|few|TRBJ1-2|-
CSVTGTGIGYGYTF
TGCAGCGTCACAGGGACCGGCATAGGCTATGGCTACACCTTC
>TRBV2|13|few|TRBJ2-1|TRBD2
CASGTLIINEQFF
TGTGCTAGCGGGACCTTAATTATCAATGAGCAGTTCTTC
>TRBV10-3|15|-|TRBJ1-1|TRBD1
CAISPWTGSNTEAFF
TGTGCCATCAGCCCTTGGACAGGGTCGAACACTGAAGCTTTCTTT
>TRBV27|15|-|TRBJ1-2|-
CASRPLREPLRGYTF
TGTGCCAGCCGCCCTCTTAGGGAGCCCCTTAGGGGCTACACCTTC
>TRBV10-3|15|-|TRBJ2-7|-
CAISAYSASSYEQYF
TGTGCCATCAGTGCCTACTCCGCGAGCTCCTACGAGCAGTACTTC
>TRBV3-1|14|many|TRBJ1-2|TRBD1
CASSQETGVYGYTF
TGTGCCAGCAGCCAAGAGACAGGGGTCTATGGCTACACCTTC
>TRBV20-1|15|few|TRBJ1-6|-
CSARGTHSDNSPLHF
TGCAGTGCTAGAGGCACCCACAGTGATAATTCACCCCTCCACTTT
>TRBV4-1|16|many|TRBJ2-1|-
CASLQHPEGPYNEQFF
TGCGCCAGCCTTCAACACCCTGAGGGGCCCTACAATGAGCAGTTCTTC
>TRBV13|14|few|TRBJ2-7|-
CASSNGASYYEQYF
TGTGCCAGCAGCAATGGGGCTAGTTACTACGAGCAGTACTTC
>TRBV20-1|12|many|TRBJ1-4|-
CSAPGLGEKLFF
TGCAGTGCCCCCGGGCTTGGGGAAAAACTGTTTTTT
>TRBV5-6|12|many|TRBJ1-1|-
CASSLKGTEAFF
TGTGCCAGCAGCTTGAAGGGAACTGAAGCTTTCTTT
>TRBV13|17|-|TRBJ2-2|TRBD1
CASSEPPGTGHTGELFF
TGTGCCAGCAGCGAACCCCCCGGGACAGGGCACACCGGGGAGCTGTTTTTT
>TRBV25-1|14|many|TRBJ1-1|-
CASSDAGRYTEAFF
TGTGCCAGCAGTGATGCCGGACGGTACACTGAAGCTTTCTTT